Shown below are 20 T cell receptor beta chains from a single sample sequenced in a study of blood T cell repertoires in COVID-19 (dated by TCRdb to the early 2020s). Library generation was performed with the immunoSEQ multiplex PCR assay. Drawn from immuneACCESS, this table holds only the in-frame rearrangements with V and J called that TCRdb kept. Clones are partly lost; checked studies trace under half to an unresolved V gene and leave the rest unexplained. This sample is represented by 50,000 to 65,000 clones; around 76% of them were singletons. Around 22% of the sample goes to the ten largest clones. Sequenced: peripheral blood. All receptors derive from a woman aged 60-70 years with acute or convalescent COVID-19.

The chain couples TRBV2 to TRBJ2-1; TRBD2 matches 12 bases. The CDR3 totals 15 residues. Germline CDR1 is SNHLY and CDR2 is FYNNEI. The trim removed 2 bases at V and 10 bases at J, leaving 6 bases unmatched. The CDR3 spells CASSELAGGTHEQFF. As DNA, the CDR3 is TGTGCCAGCAGTGAACTAGCGGGGGGGACCCACGAGCAGTTCTTC.

The chain is built from TRBV7-9 and TRBJ1-4; 9 bases line up with TRBD1. In germline, CDR1 is SEHNR, CDR2 FQNEAQ (reference sequence). V lost 5 bases to trimming and J lost 6 bases; unmatched junction nucleotides: 4. This CDR3 comprises 14 residues. This CDR3 reads CASSNRDRDEKLFF. The CDR3 DNA follows: TGTGCCAGCAGCAACCGGGACAGGGATGAAAAACTGTTTTTT.

The chain employs TRBV5-1 and TRBJ2-3; 9 nucleotides line up with TRBD1. This CDR3 contains 18 residues. CDR1 and CDR2 (germline): SGHRS, YFSETQ. V lost 2 bases and J lost 0; bases outside the gene matches: 10. This CDR3 reads CASSLSFTGGASTDTQYF. The CDR3 DNA is TGCGCCAGCAGCTTATCTTTCACAGGGGGCGCGAGCACAGATACGCAGTATTTT.

The V call is TRBV18, the J call TRBJ2-2, with D possibly matching TRBD1 (6 bases). Per germline, CDR1 KGHSH and CDR2 LQKENI. This CDR3 contains 17 residues. Trimming took 1 base from V and 1 from J, leaving 13 bases between them. CDR3 sequence: CASSPLGPGENTGELFF. The CDR3 nucleotides are TGTGCCAGCTCACCACTGGGCCCAGGGGAGAACACCGGGGAGCTGTTTTTT.

This chain uses TRBV7-2 with TRBJ1-5; D may be TRBD1 (6 bases). The germline V gene has CDR1 SGHTA and CDR2 FQGNSA. V lost 3 bases, J lost 6 bases, and 15 bases lay in between. The CDR3 sequence is 15 residues long. CDR3 protein: CASSFPGERGQPQHF. The DNA of the CDR3 is TGTGCCAGCAGCTTTCCAGGGGAGAGAGGTCAGCCCCAGCATTTT.

The chain combines TRBV10-2 with TRBJ1-2; weak D call: TRBD1 (5 bases). The CDR3 is made up of 14 amino acids. From germline, CDR1 is WSHSY and CDR2 SAAADI. The V gene lost 0 bases and the J gene lost 5 bases, with 10 bases spanning the gap. The DNA for the CDR3 is TGCGCCAGCAGTGAGTCGAAACAGGATTATGGCTACACCTTC. It translates to CASSESKQDYGYTF.

This chain links TRBV5-1 with TRBJ1-5, with D possibly TRBD1 on 5 matching bases. V was clipped by 0 bases and J by 0 bases, with 7 bases between them. The CDR3 has 15 amino acids. The V gene's germline CDR1 is SGHRS and CDR2 YFSETQ. The CDR3 loop reads CASSLAGDSNQPQHF. CDR3 nucleotide sequence: TGCGCCAGCAGCTTGGCGGGGGATAGCAATCAGCCCCAGCATTTT.

The chain links TRBV6-1 to TRBJ1-3; maybe TRBD1 (6 bases). CDR1 MNHNS and CDR2 SASEGT come from the germline V gene. This CDR3 region has 14 residues. Trimming took off 2 bases at V and 5 bases at J, with 10 bases between the two ends. The CDR3 bases are TGTGCCAGCAGTGAACGGACAGAGAGAAACACCATATATTTT. It specifies CASSERTERNTIYF.

This chain uses TRBV11-2 with TRBJ2-6; no reliable D call. V lost 0 bases, J lost 2 bases, and 8 bases lay in between. This CDR3 is 16 amino acids long. CDR1 is SGHAT and CDR2 is FQNNGV in the germline V gene. DNA of the CDR3: TGTGCCAGCAGCTTAGATCTGAGAACTGGGGCCAACGTCCTGACTTTC. Its translation: CASSLDLRTGANVLTF.

This clone has just a few counts. The V and J genes are TRBV12-3 or TRBV12-4 and TRBJ1-5; no clear D gene. CDR3 length: 12 residues. V gave up 6 bases and J gave up 6 bases, with 9 bases separating them. This chain's CDR3 is CASSSPSQPQHF. The DNA for the CDR3 is TGTGCCAGCAGCTCTCCCAGTCAGCCCCAGCATTTT.

The chain combines TRBV7-2 with TRBJ2-3, with TRBD2 matching 7 bases. Germline V CDR1 and CDR2: SGHTA, FQGNSA. This CDR3 contains 15 residues. J gave up 2 bases and V 2 bases, and 4 bases lay outside the gene matches. The CDR3 region is CASSLWGGVTDTQYF. The CDR3 nucleotides read TGTGCCAGCAGCTTATGGGGGGGAGTCACAGATACGCAGTATTTT.

The V and J genes are TRBV2 and TRBJ2-7; TRBD2 matches 8 bases. Germline CDR1 and CDR2: SNHLY and FYNNEI. CDR3 size: 15 residues. Trimming removed 4 bases from V and 0 bases from J; junction bases left unmatched: 5. In DNA form, the CDR3 reads TGTGCCAGCAGTGTTGGTAGCGGGGCCTCCTACGAGCAGTACTTC. Protein: CASSVGSGASYEQYF.

DNA of the CDR3: TGTGCCAGCAGCCAGTCAGATCTGTATAATTCACCCCTCCACTTT. It encodes CASSQSDLYNSPLHF. The J gene is TRBJ1-6, the V gene TRBV3-1 (or the pseudogene TRBV3-2), with unresolved D. The CDR3 contains 15 residues. Germline V gene data show CDR1 as LGHDT and CDR2 as YNNKEL (reference sequence). V was cut by 3 bases and J by 4 bases, with 10 bases left in between.

The J gene is TRBJ2-5, the V gene TRBV18; TRBD2 aligns across 9 bases. The CDR3 is 14 residues long. The germline gives CDR1 KGHSH, CDR2 LQKENI. V shed 6 bases, J shed 1 base, and the junction held 3 bases outside the gene matches. In nucleotides, the CDR3 is TGTGCCAGCTCTGGTAGCGGGGGCCAAGAGACCCAGTACTTC. Residues: CASSGSGGQETQYF. Drawing the rest from reference TRBV18 and TRBJ2-5, the complete variable domain is NAGVMQNPRHLVRRRGQEARLRCSPMKGHSHVYWYRQLPEEGLKFMVYLQKENIIDESGMPKERFSAEFPKEGPSILRIQQVVRGDSAAYFCASSGSGGQETQYFGPGTRLLVL.

Only a few counts were recorded for this clone. This sequence joins TRBV6-5 and TRBJ1-1, with 7 bases lining up with TRBD1. Germline V gives CDR1 MNHEY, CDR2 SVGAGI. Trimming removed 8 bases from V and 1 base from J; junction bases left unmatched: 10. The CDR3 extends over 15 amino acids. CDR3 sequence: CASYRDSYTNTEAFF. The CDR3 DNA sequence: TGTGCCAGCTACCGGGACAGCTATACGAACACTGAAGCTTTCTTT.

This clone was observed a single time. The chain joins TRBV16 to TRBJ1-6; tentatively, D is TRBD1 (5 bases). The CDR3 sequence is 15 residues long. Germline V CDR1 and CDR2: KGHSY, FQNENV. Trimming removed 1 base from V and 13 bases from J, with 17 bases in between. This CDR3 is CASSQLGNPGRPLHF. In DNA form, the CDR3 reads TGTGCCAGCAGCCAATTAGGGAACCCAGGGAGGCCCCTCCACTTT.

The genes are TRBV12-3 or TRBV12-4 and TRBJ2-3; the D is unclear. Trimming removed 5 bases from V and 4 bases from J, with 7 bases in between. The CDR3 extends over 12 amino acids. The DNA of the CDR3 is TGTGCCAGCAGTCCACTCCCAGATACGCAGTATTTT. Translating gives CASSPLPDTQYF.

V and J are TRBV29-1 and TRBJ2-4; D might be TRBD1 (6 bases). The germline CDR1 and CDR2 sequences are SQVTM and ANQGSEA. The V end was cut by 6 bases, the J end by 8 bases, with 17 bases between. CDR3 length equals 13 residues. This chain's CDR3 is CSVGAGGRDIQYF. CDR3 nucleotides: TGCAGCGTGGGGGCCGGCGGCCGGGACATTCAGTACTTC.

The V and J genes are TRBV11-2 and TRBJ2-1; D uncertain. The CDR3 extends over 13 amino acids. The germline gives CDR1 SGHAT, CDR2 FQNNGV. Trimming stripped 3 bases from V and 8 bases from J, with 11 bases between. CDR3 protein: CASSLGFFDEQFF. The CDR3 nucleotides read TGTGCCAGCAGCTTGGGCTTCTTCGATGAGCAGTTCTTC.

The CDR3 nucleotides read TGTGCCAGCACTCGGGGGGGCACAGATACGCAGTATTTT. This sequence encodes CASTRGGTDTQYF. The chain is built from TRBV7-2 and TRBJ2-3; 7 positions agree with TRBD2. CDR1 is SGHTA and CDR2 is FQGNSA in the germline V gene. The CDR3 covers 13 residues. With 7 bases clipped from V and 1 base from J, the junction kept 2 bases outside the gene matches.